The 22 T cell receptor beta chains below were found in one sample sequenced in a study of CD8 T cells in ankylosing spondylitis. A single record per CDR3 protein comes from TCRdb applying MiXCR to the 5' RACE reads. The table shows about 69,000 distinct CDR3 sequences, with roughly 5.2% occurring only once. The sequenced sample consisted of blood, either unsorted or a sorted T cell fraction (not recorded which). The source of these receptors is a male donor with ankylosing spondylitis or in good health (not recorded which).

This clonotype occurred a few times. CDR3 region: CATGTLRQPQHF. The CDR3 DNA reads as TGTGCCACCGGGACGTTAAGACAGCCCCAGCATTTT. The J gene is TRBJ1-5, the V gene TRBV27, with D tentatively TRBD1 (5 bases). The V end was cut by 10 bases, the J end by 7 bases, with 14 bases between. There are 12 residues in the CDR3. The germline V gene encodes CDR1 MNHEY and CDR2 SMNVEV (reference sequence).

At least ten counts were recorded for this clonotype. This chain uses TRBV19 with TRBJ1-1, with 9 bases that match TRBD1. V lost 6 bases, J lost 1 base, and 6 bases stayed unmatched. The CDR3 runs to 15 residues. Looked up from germline, CDR1 is LNHDA and CDR2 is SQIVND (reference sequence). The DNA for the CDR3 is TGTGCCAGTAGGGATTGGACAGGGGCGAACACTGAAGCTTTCTTT. Encoded protein: CASRDWTGANTEAFF.

This clonotype appeared many times. The chain employs TRBV6-1 and TRBJ2-1, with 8 bases identical to TRBD1. CDR1 and CDR2 (germline): MNHNS, SASEGT. Trimming took 7 bases from V and 9 from J; bases not matched to a gene: 17. The CDR3 totals 16 residues. The CDR3 loop is CASMTGEVFLAGEQFF. CDR3 DNA sequence: TGTGCCAGCATGACAGGGGAAGTCTTTCTTGCCGGTGAGCAGTTCTTC.

In this sample, this clonotype turned up many times. The V and J genes are TRBV14 and TRBJ2-3, with 10 positions matching TRBD2. This CDR3 spans 14 amino acids. V shed 2 bases, J shed 8 bases, and the junction held 4 bases outside the gene matches. Germline V gives CDR1 SGHDN, CDR2 FVKESK. The CDR3 region is CASSQTKRGGTQYF. The DNA for the CDR3 is TGTGCCAGCAGCCAAACTAAGCGGGGGGGTACGCAGTATTTT.

This clonotype was counted ten times or more. J is TRBJ2-3 and V is TRBV5-1, with D tentatively TRBD1 (6 bases). CDR1 SGHRS and CDR2 YFSETQ come from the germline V gene. The CDR3 contains 13 residues. Trimming took off 4 bases at V and 4 bases at J, with 10 bases between the two ends. CDR3 DNA: TGCGCCAGCAGCCTGACAGGAGCAGATACGCAGTATTTT. It yields the protein CASSLTGADTQYF.

This clonotype was detected ten times or more. The J gene is TRBJ2-5, the V gene TRBV28, with 9 positions matching TRBD1. With V trimmed by 8 bases and J by 5 bases, 9 bases remained unmatched. Looked up from germline, CDR1 is MDHEN and CDR2 is SYDVKM. The CDR3 is 14 amino acids. CDR3 sequence: CASGYRGQTETQYF. The CDR3, as DNA: TGTGCCAGCGGGTACAGGGGGCAGACGGAGACCCAGTACTTC. Using reference TRBV28 and TRBJ2-5 for the parts outside the CDR3, the full variable domain is DVKVTQSSRYLVKRTGEKVFLECVQDMDHENMFWYRQDPGLGLRLIYFSYDVKMKEKGDIPEGYSVSREKKERFSLILESASTNQTSMYLCASGYRGQTETQYFGPGTRLLVL.

In its sample, this clonotype was seen many times. The genes are TRBV11-3 and TRBJ2-1; perhaps TRBD2 as D (6 bases). Per the germline V gene, CDR1 is SGHNT and CDR2 is YENEEA. The CDR3 covers 14 residues. V was shortened by 1 base and J by 7 bases, with 11 bases between the two germline ends. The CDR3 DNA reads TGTGCCAGCAGCTTAGGCCCGGGGAGGAATGAGCAGTTCTTC. It encodes CASSLGPGRNEQFF.

This chain uses TRBV19 with TRBJ1-5; D is possibly TRBD1 (6 bases). Germline CDR1 and CDR2: LNHDA and SQIVND (reference sequence). V shed 5 bases and J shed 0 bases, with 14 bases lying between them. This CDR3 has 16 amino acids. The CDR3: CASSQRQENSNQPQHF. The CDR3 nucleotides read TGTGCCAGTAGTCAACGACAGGAGAATAGCAATCAGCCCCAGCATTTT.

V is TRBV4-1 and J is TRBJ2-7, with D tentatively TRBD1 (6 bases). The CDR3 sequence is 17 residues long. Per germline, CDR1 MGHRA and CDR2 YSYEKL. V lost 4 bases, J lost 2 bases, and 21 bases lay in between. The CDR3 region has the DNA TGCGCCAGCAGCCTACGACAGGAACCCCTACCCACCTACGAGCAGTACTTC. Translated, it gives CASSLRQEPLPTYEQYF.

This clonotype was picked up many times. This chain connects TRBV20-1 to TRBJ2-1, with TRBD1 matching over 7 bases. V was pared by 0 bases and J by 10 bases, with 12 bases of the junction left unmatched. There are 15 residues in the CDR3. Per germline, CDR1 DFQATT and CDR2 SNEGSKA (reference sequence). Here the CDR3 DNA reads TGCAGTGCTAGAGATCCGGGCAGGGGGATTGTAGAGCAGTTCTTC. Its translation is CSARDPGRGIVEQFF.

This clonotype was seen many times. The chain recombines TRBV6-9 with TRBJ1-4; D is ambiguous. V gave up 8 bases and J gave up 8 bases, with 18 bases separating them. CDR3 length: 14 residues. Germline V gene sequence: CDR1 MNHGY, CDR2 SVAAGI. CDR3 coding DNA: TGTGCCAGCGAGGGAGACGGAGCGGGGGAAAAACTGTTTTTT. This codes for CASEGDGAGEKLFF.

This clonotype has a count of ten or more. The rearrangement uses TRBV4-2 and TRBJ1-4; 7 bases match TRBD1. Germline assignment: CDR1 LGHNA and CDR2 YNFKEQ. The CDR3 has 15 amino acids. The V gene end was trimmed by 3 bases and the J gene end by 6 bases; junction bases not matched to a gene: 7. DNA for the CDR3: TGTGCCAGCAGCCAGGGAACAGGGGAGGATGAAAAACTGTTTTTT. Its protein is CASSQGTGEDEKLFF.

This clonotype was observed many times. J is TRBJ1-5 and V is TRBV20-1; 8 bases map to TRBD1. With V trimmed by 6 bases and J by 3 bases, 4 bases remained unmatched. Looked up from germline, CDR1 is DFQATT and CDR2 is SNEGSKA (reference sequence). This CDR3 is 13 amino acids long. DNA of the CDR3: TGCAGTGCGGCACAGGGGGACAATCAGCCCCAGCATTTT. Protein product: CSAAQGDNQPQHF.

This clonotype occurred many times. The rearrangement links TRBV28 to TRBJ1-2; 9 nucleotides line up with TRBD1. V was clipped by 5 bases and J by 3 bases; unmatched bases: 10. Germline-derived CDR1 and CDR2 are MDHEN and SYDVKM. The CDR3 consists of 16 residues. Here the CDR3 reads CASSPYSTGGDYGYTF. CDR3 in DNA: TGTGCCAGCAGTCCCTACTCGACAGGGGGGGACTATGGCTACACCTTC.

At least ten counts were recorded for this clonotype. The CDR3 DNA reads as TGTGCCATCAGTGAGCCAAAGGGGACGTCGGACGGGGAGCTGTTTTTT. Amino acids: CAISEPKGTSDGELFF. The V and J genes are TRBV10-3 and TRBJ2-2; D possibly uses TRBD1 or TRBD2 (5 bases each). Germline V lookup: CDR1 ENHRY, CDR2 SYGVKD. This CDR3 has 16 amino acids. Trimming removed 2 bases from V and 7 bases from J, with 17 bases in between.

This clonotype showed up many times. The V gene is TRBV10-1, the J gene TRBJ2-1; 9 nucleotides line up with TRBD1. The CDR3 spans 15 residues. Germline loops: CDR1 WNHNN, CDR2 SYGVQD (reference sequence). With 6 bases clipped from V and 9 bases from J, the junction kept 12 bases outside the gene matches. For the CDR3, the DNA is TGCGCCAGCAGACCCGGGGACAGGGATTTCGGTGAGCAGTTCTTC. This sequence encodes CASRPGDRDFGEQFF.

This clonotype was seen many times. The chain is built from TRBV24-1 and TRBJ2-5, with 9 bases that match TRBD2. Trimming removed 4 bases from V and 1 base from J; junction bases left unmatched: 3. Per the germline V gene, CDR1 is KGHDR and CDR2 is SFDVKD. This CDR3 has 15 residues. CDR3 bases: TGTGCCACCAGTGACATTAGCGGGGGCCAAGAGACCCAGTACTTC. As protein: CATSDISGGQETQYF.

This clonotype has at least ten counts. The J gene is TRBJ2-1, the V gene TRBV11-2; D is tentatively TRBD1 or TRBD2 (6 bases each). The germline V and J ends were trimmed by 1 base and 2 bases, with 9 bases remaining between them. CDR1 and CDR2 (germline): SGHAT, FQNNGV. This CDR3 contains 15 residues. Here the CDR3 reads CASSLAGGAYNEQFF. CDR3 sequence (DNA): TGTGCCAGCAGCTTAGCCGGGGGCGCCTACAATGAGCAGTTCTTC.

Note on this clonotype: A read error may be the cause here, since a much bigger clone is one base away. This chain uses TRBV7-9 with TRBJ2-7, with TRBD1 matching over 9 bases. Losses at the gene ends were 10 bases for V and 2 bases for J; bases not matched to a gene: 9. CDR1 SEHNR and CDR2 FQNEAQ come from the germline V gene (reference sequence). This CDR3 is built from 14 residues. The CDR3 sequence is CANRGQGSPYEQYF. The CDR3 coding sequence is TGTGCCAACAGGGGACAGGGATCCCCCTACGAGCAGTACTTC. Filled out from reference TRBV7-9 and TRBJ2-7, the complete variable domain reads DTGVSQNPRHKITKRGQNVTFRCDPISEHNRLYWYRQTLGQGPEFLTYFQNEAQLEKSRLLSDRFSAERPKGSFSTLEIQRTEQGDSAMYLCANRGQGSPYEQYFGPGTRLTVT.

This clonotype was detected ten times or more. V usage is TRBV3-1 and J usage is TRBJ1-5; 7 nucleotides agree with TRBD1. Unmatched junction bases numbered 13, after V lost 0 bases and J lost 11 bases. CDR3 length equals 16 residues. The germline CDR1 and CDR2 sequences are LGHDT and YNNKEL (reference sequence). CDR3 DNA sequence: TGTGCCAGCAGCCAAGATCCGGGGCAGGGGGTTTGGGCCCAGCATTTT. Translating it yields CASSQDPGQGVWAQHF.

Ten or more counts support this clonotype. The CDR3 protein is CSASEGTGWGYTF. CDR3 sequence (DNA): TGCAGTGCTAGCGAGGGGACAGGGTGGGGCTACACCTTC. V and J are TRBV20-1 and TRBJ1-2; 9 nucleotides match TRBD1. This CDR3 has 13 residues. Germline V CDR1 and CDR2: DFQATT, SNEGSKA (reference sequence). J gave up 8 bases and V 3 bases, and 7 bases lay outside the gene matches.

This clonotype was picked up many times. This chain connects TRBV9 to TRBJ2-5, with unresolved D. V was trimmed by 0 bases and J by 0 bases, leaving 0 bases between them. This CDR3 region has 12 residues. Germline values: CDR1 SGDLS, CDR2 YYNGEE. In DNA form, the CDR3 reads TGTGCCAGCAGCGTAGACCAAGAGACCCAGTACTTC. This encodes CASSVDQETQYF.